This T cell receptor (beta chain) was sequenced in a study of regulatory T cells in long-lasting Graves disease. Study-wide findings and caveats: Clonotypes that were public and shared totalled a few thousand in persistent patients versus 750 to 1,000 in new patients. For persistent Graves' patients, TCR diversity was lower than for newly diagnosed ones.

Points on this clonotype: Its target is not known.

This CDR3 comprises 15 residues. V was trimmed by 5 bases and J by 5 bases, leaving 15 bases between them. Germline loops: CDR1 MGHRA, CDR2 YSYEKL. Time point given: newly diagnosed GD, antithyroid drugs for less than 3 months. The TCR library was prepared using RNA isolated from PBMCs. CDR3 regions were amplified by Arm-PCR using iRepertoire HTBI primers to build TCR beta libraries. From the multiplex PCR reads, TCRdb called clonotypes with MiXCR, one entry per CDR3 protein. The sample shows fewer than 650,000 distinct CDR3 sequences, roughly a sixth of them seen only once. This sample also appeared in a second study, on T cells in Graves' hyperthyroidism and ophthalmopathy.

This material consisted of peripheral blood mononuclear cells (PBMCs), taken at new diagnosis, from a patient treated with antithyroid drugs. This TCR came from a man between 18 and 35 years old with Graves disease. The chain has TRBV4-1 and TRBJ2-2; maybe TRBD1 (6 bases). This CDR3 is CASSSGTGRTGELFF. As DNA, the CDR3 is TGCGCCAGCAGCTCGGGAACAGGGCGGACCGGGGAGCTGTTTTTT.